This TCR beta chain was captured by sequencing in a study of blood T cell repertoires in COVID-19. Here immunoSEQ multiplex PCR was the method, and the copy in TCRdb shows in-frame clones only, minus some. The sample includes around 360,000 clones, 87% seen only once; the top ten take 1.9%. There are 17 residues in the CDR3. V dropped 2 bases and J dropped 1; count of bases not matched to a gene: 12. The source is a man in his forties in a cohort exposed to, infected with or recovered from COVID-19 (not recorded which). This chain connects TRBV5-3 to TRBJ2-7; 7 bases match TRBD2. TRBV5-3 is sorted into the ORF group, with uncertain function. The specimen was PBMCs or T cells enriched from blood (not recorded which). The CDR3 is CARSFLVESSGSYEQYF. CDR3 DNA: TGTGCCAGAAGCTTCCTTGTCGAGTCTAGCGGATCCTACGAGCAGTACTTC.